The rows below give T cell receptor beta chains drawn from one sample of a study of T-cell memory formation after mild COVID-19. Each CDR3 protein is one row after TCRdb ran MiXCR on the 5' RACE reads. The profile covers about 350,000 distinct CDR3 sequences, with about 15% appearing a single time and about 22% taken by the ten largest. Sequenced input: PBMCs or a T cell subset sorted from them (not recorded which). The receptors come from a man aged 18 to 35 who had mild COVID-19 (a few samples of this study predate the infection). Cell type and time point are not known. Both conserved end residues are trimmed from each CDR3.

J gene: TRBJ2-7
V gene: TRBV3-1
CDR3 length: 15
CDR3 protein: ASSPEIGKGGYYEQY

J gene: TRBJ2-7
V gene: TRBV28
CDR3 length: 13
CDR3 protein: ASSLRGVPSHEQY

J gene: TRBJ2-7
V gene: TRBV4-1
CDR3 length: 15
CDR3 protein: ASSQDLGGRARYEQY

J gene: TRBJ1-2
V gene: TRBV5-6
CDR3 length: 17
CDR3 protein: ASSLQGYSFPQANYGYT

J gene: TRBJ2-1
V gene: TRBV11-1
CDR3 length: 18
CDR3 protein: ASSSDREARGRKRSDEQF

J gene: TRBJ2-7
V gene: TRBV7-8
CDR3 length: 13
CDR3 protein: ASSLQGELAYEQY

J gene: TRBJ1-5
V gene: TRBV5-6
CDR3 length: 13
CDR3 protein: ASSPYRGGNQPQH

J gene: TRBJ1-5
V gene: TRBV6-2/TRBV6-3
CDR3 length: 10
CDR3 protein: ASTQGVQPQH

J gene: TRBJ2-5
V gene: TRBV5-1
CDR3 length: 12
CDR3 protein: ASSSGEDQETQY

J gene: TRBJ1-1
V gene: TRBV5-6
CDR3 length: 12
CDR3 protein: AGRGQGITTGAF

J gene: TRBJ2-7
V gene: TRBV19
CDR3 length: 13
CDR3 protein: ASTSLGAGSYEQY

J gene: TRBJ1-1
V gene: TRBV6-5
CDR3 length: 11
CDR3 protein: ACGKGTHTEAF

J gene: TRBJ2-1
V gene: TRBV7-2
CDR3 length: 11
CDR3 protein: ASRSGVLNEQF

J gene: TRBJ2-7
V gene: TRBV7-2
CDR3 length: 12
CDR3 protein: ASSSPGTSGEQY